This T cell receptor beta chain was profiled in a study of graft-versus-host responses after intestinal transplantation (dated by TCRdb to 2020 to 2022). In terms of the full investigation: Multivisceral, liver-intestinal, or isolated intestinal transplants were received by the recipients. The cohort enrolled about two dozen intestinal transplant recipients, one of whom was a retransplant, and a few patients without pretransplant specimens were excluded. Anti-thymocyte globulin induction was given to all recipients, followed by maintenance tacrolimus and steroids for two to four years. Donor T cell macrochimerism was defined as a peak of at least 4% donor T cells among recipient peripheral blood mononuclear cells. Samples from a few later patients were sequenced in-house on an Illumina MiSeq with MiXCR processing rather than by the commercial service. Alloreactive clones were identified by sequencing pre-transplant mixed lymphocyte reaction products and comparing these products with unstimulated pre-transplant donor and recipient T cells. After intestinal transplantation, graft-versus-host and host-versus-graft alloreactive T cell clones were followed in the graft, circulation and bone marrow using bulk TCR-beta CDR3 sequencing. Study-wide findings and limitations: GvH clones were detected in recipient bone marrow, and some of these GvH clones were observed earlier in ileal mucosa or blood, consistent with an intestinal mucosal origin. High GvH to HvG T cell clonal ratios were observed in the allografts of patients with donor T cell macrochimerism. The relatively low number and heterogeneity of intestinal transplant patients limited the conclusions. Early after transplant, peak levels of circulating GvH clones were found to be associated with declines in HvG clones.

Germline trimming amounts to 0 bases on V and 4 bases on J, with 7 as the count of junction bases outside the gene matches. The CDR3 sequence holds 16 residues, the cysteine and phenylalanine included. The read is trimmed to its CDR3 DNA, 48 bases read in frame from base 1. According to the germline V gene, CDR1 reads SGDLS and CDR2 reads YYNGEE. Library prep was done by the immunoSEQ multiplex PCR assay. Adaptive Biotechnologies carried out high-throughput TCR-beta CDR3 sequencing of genomic DNA for most patients. The original methods were these. Adaptive's ImmunoSEQ software supplied the TCR sequencing data for 18 patients, while MiXCR and VDJtools were used to process a few other patients. CDR3 nucleotide sequences shared between donor and recipient were removed because the origin of such sequences could not be assigned. To count as alloreactive, a clone needed at least 2-fold expansion over unstimulated cells and a minimum CFSE-low frequency of 0.002% (template counts) or 0.001% (read counts). Clones were considered mappable if detected in sequenced pre-transplant spleen, lymph node, or MLR CFSE-low populations of the donor or recipient. Cumulative frequency of alloreactive clones was calculated as a percentage of all sequences weighted by copy number. Drawn from immuneACCESS, this table holds only the in-frame rearrangements with V and J called that TCRdb kept. Clones are partly lost; checked studies trace under half to an unresolved V gene and leave the rest unexplained. Clonal size and the V and J genes are those of that table, whereas D and trimming came from the DNA. Across this sample there are around 20,000 clones, with roughly 79% seen only once. The top ten constitute 3% of the sample.

The table lists this clone with a count of one. The clone's antigen remains unknown. No base quality values were provided; no much bigger clone lies one nucleotide off. Intraepithelial and lamina propria lymphocytes were isolated from graft specimens using dithiothreitol, EDTA incubations and collagenase D digestion. Serial intestinal graft biopsy specimens collected up to 600 days after transplant underwent bulk TCR-beta sequencing. This receptor chain uses TRBV9 and TRBJ2-3; the central 8 bases match TRBD2. The clonotype comes from a human patient who received an intestinal transplant, so some T cells may come from the graft donor. The sample in question was ileum tissue, obtained 12 days after intestinal transplant. The DNA sequence is TGTGCCAGCAGCGTAGTTAGCGGGACTGGTGCAGATACGCAGTATTTT. This yields the protein CASSVVSGTGADTQYF.